A selection of T cell receptor beta chains follows, all from one sample in a study of T cells in Graves' hyperthyroidism and ophthalmopathy. TCRdb ran MiXCR on the multiplex PCR reads and lists one entry per CDR3 protein. This sample yields about 210,000 distinct CDR3 sequences, of which over 15% are seen a single time; roughly 50% belongs to the top ten. Sequenced sample: blood. Every receptor here comes from a man aged 45-60 years with Graves' hyperthyroidism. Both conserved end residues are part of each CDR3. D genes are given only for firm matches. Expanded clones get a size class; other rows say once, few or many, or leave the size out.

CDR3nt	CDR3aa	v_gene	j_gene	d_gene	abundance	len
TGTGCCAGCAGCTTAGAACCTAGCGGTTCCTACGAGCAGTACTTC	CASSLEPSGSYEQYF	TRBV11-2	TRBJ2-7	TRBD2	few	15
TGTGCCAGCAGCTCCGTCAGCTACGAGCAGTACTTC	CASSSVSYEQYF	TRBV7-9	TRBJ2-7	.	many	12
TGTGCCAGCGGACTCACGGTCCTAGCGGGAAACACCGGGGAGCTGTTTTTT	CASGLTVLAGNTGELFF	TRBV12-3/TRBV12-4	TRBJ2-2	TRBD2	.	17
TGTGCCAGCAGTATGGGACGGCTCTCTGGGGCCAACGTCCTGACTTTC	CASSMGRLSGANVLTF	TRBV28	TRBJ2-6	.	few	16
TGTGCCAGCAGTCCTCGAGATTACGAGCAGTACTTC	CASSPRDYEQYF	TRBV28	TRBJ2-7	.	many	12
TGCGCCAGCAGCCAAGAAAGTTACTATGGCTACACCTTC	CASSQESYYGYTF	TRBV4-1	TRBJ1-2	.	many	13
TGCAGTGCTAGAGCTGGAGGAGGAAGGGGGCAGCCCCAGCATTTT	CSARAGGGRGQPQHF	TRBV20-1	TRBJ1-5	.	.	15
TGTGCCAGCAGCGTAGAGGGGATAAACCAAGAGACCCAGTACTTC	CASSVEGINQETQYF	TRBV9	TRBJ2-5	.	.	15
TGTGCCAGCAGCTTAGCGACGGGCACTGAAGCTTTCTTT	CASSLATGTEAFF	TRBV7-9	TRBJ1-1	.	many	13
TGTGCCCGAACTAGCGGGAGCCGGACCGGGGAGCTGTTTTTT	CARTSGSRTGELFF	TRBV30	TRBJ2-2	TRBD2	few	14
TGTGCCAGCAGTCCTACCGGGGGTGGGCAGCCCCAGCATTTT	CASSPTGGGQPQHF	TRBV12-3/TRBV12-4	TRBJ1-5	.	many	14
TGTGCCAGCAGTTTATTCCCGGGACTCCTCAACACCGGGGAGCTGTTTTTT	CASSLFPGLLNTGELFF	TRBV27	TRBJ2-2	.	.	17
TGTGCCAGCTGGTGGAACACTGAAGCTTTCTTT	CASWWNTEAFF	TRBV28	TRBJ1-1	.	once	11
TGTGCCAGCACCTCGTTCTATAGCAATCAGCCCCAGCATTTT	CASTSFYSNQPQHF	TRBV6-2/TRBV6-3	TRBJ1-5	.	many	14
TGTGCCAGCAAGCTTGGCAGCGACTATGGCTACACCTTC	CASKLGSDYGYTF	TRBV6-1	TRBJ1-2	.	many	13
TGCGCCAGCAGCCCTCGAGAGGGGGCAGATACGCAGTATTTT	CASSPREGADTQYF	TRBV5-1	TRBJ2-3	.	.	14
TGTGCCAGCAGCATCGGACATTCCCAAGAGACCCAGTACTTC	CASSIGHSQETQYF	TRBV9	TRBJ2-5	.	few	14
TGCAGCGCCCAGAGGGCAGGGAACACCGGGGAGCTGTTTTTT	CSAQRAGNTGELFF	TRBV29-1	TRBJ2-2	.	.	14
TGTGCCAGCAGTGACCCCACAGGGTCGAGCACTGAAGCTTTCTTT	CASSDPTGSSTEAFF	TRBV2	TRBJ1-1	.	many	15
TGCGCCAGCAGGCCTAGCGGTTACAATGAGCAGTTCTTC	CASRPSGYNEQFF	TRBV5-1	TRBJ2-1	TRBD2	.	13
TGTGCCAGCAGCCCGCGACTAGCGGGATTTGAAAATGAGCAGTTCTTC	CASSPRLAGFENEQFF	TRBV7-2	TRBJ2-1	TRBD2	few	16
TGCAGTGCTAGAGATTTGGCCGTCTCCTACGAGCAGTACTTC	CSARDLAVSYEQYF	TRBV20-1	TRBJ2-7	.	few	14
TGTGCCAGCTCACCACCAATTGGTCTCCTAGGCCATAGCACAGATACGCAGTATTTT	CASSPPIGLLGHSTDTQYF	TRBV18	TRBJ2-3	.	many	19
TGTGCCAGCAGCCCTATGGGGACCGGGGCCAACGTCCTGACTTTC	CASSPMGTGANVLTF	TRBV28	TRBJ2-6	.	many	15
TGTGCCAGCAGCTCCAACAACGACTATGGCTACACCTTC	CASSSNNDYGYTF	TRBV27	TRBJ1-2	.	.	13
TGCGCCAGCAGCTTATCCTTTATCTCTGGAAACACCATATATTTT	CASSLSFISGNTIYF	TRBV5-1	TRBJ1-3	.	few	15
TGTGCCATCCGCGCGCTAGCGGGAGAGGGTGAGCAGTACTTC	CAIRALAGEGEQYF	TRBV10-3	TRBJ2-7	TRBD2	.	14
TGTGCCAGCAGCATGGGACTAGCGGTCTACAATGAGCAGTTCTTC	CASSMGLAVYNEQFF	TRBV7-3	TRBJ2-1	TRBD2	.	15
TGCGCCAGCAGCGACGAATACGAGCAGTACTTC	CASSDEYEQYF	TRBV5-1	TRBJ2-7	.	many	11
TGCAGTGCGGCGGGACTAGCGGGAGGAGGGACCGGGGAGCTGTTTTTT	CSAAGLAGGGTGELFF	TRBV20-1	TRBJ2-2	TRBD2	.	16
TGCGCCAGCAGCTTGGGGACAGGGGGACTCTATGGCTACACCTTC	CASSLGTGGLYGYTF	TRBV5-1	TRBJ1-2	TRBD1	few	15
TGTGCCAGCAGCCAAGAAGCGGGAGGAGCGGATGAGCAGTTCTTC	CASSQEAGGADEQFF	TRBV3-1	TRBJ2-1	TRBD2	.	15
TGCGCCAGCAGCAGGATATCAGAGAACACTGAAGCTTTCTTT	CASSRISENTEAFF	TRBV5-1	TRBJ1-1	.	many	14
TGTGCCAGCAGTTTAAGTGGTAGCACTGAAGCTTTCTTT	CASSLSGSTEAFF	TRBV27	TRBJ1-1	.	many	13
TGTGCCAGCAGCGACGAGGGGGCGGCGGGGCAGTACTTC	CASSDEGAAGQYF	TRBV7-8	TRBJ2-7	TRBD1	few	13
TGTGCCAGCAGCTTAACAACAGGGGTTGTCGAGCAGTACTTC	CASSLTTGVVEQYF	TRBV11-2	TRBJ2-7	TRBD1	many	14
TGTGCCACCAGTGATGGCACCACGGGGTCGTTGCAGTTCTTC	CATSDGTTGSLQFF	TRBV24-1	TRBJ2-1	.	.	14
TGTGCCAGCAGTCCCACAGGGTCGGGTCAGCCCCAGCATTTT	CASSPTGSGQPQHF	TRBV12-3/TRBV12-4	TRBJ1-5	.	many	14
TGTGCCAGCAGCTTAGCAGCCCCATGGATCAATGAGCAGTTCTTC	CASSLAAPWINEQFF	TRBV7-2	TRBJ2-1	.	many	15
TGTGCCAGCAGCCTCACTACCACCGGGGAGCTGTTTTTT	CASSLTTTGELFF	TRBV6-4	TRBJ2-2	.	many	13
TGCAGTCTCTTGGACCTCCGGCAAACAGATACGCAGTATTTT	CSLLDLRQTDTQYF	TRBV20-1	TRBJ2-3	.	many	14
TGTGCCAGCAGCGTAGGGGGGGAAACCTACGAGCAGTACTTC	CASSVGGETYEQYF	TRBV9	TRBJ2-7	.	few	14
TGCGCCAGCAGCACCCGACAGAGGGAGACCCAGTACTTC	CASSTRQRETQYF	TRBV7-3	TRBJ2-5	.	few	13
TGTGCCAGCAGTTTCCCTAGCGGGAAGTACCAAGAGACCCAGTACTTC	CASSFPSGKYQETQYF	TRBV28	TRBJ2-5	TRBD2	many	16
TGTGCCAGCAGTAATCAGCGGACCCTCCCCACCAATGAGCAGTTCTTC	CASSNQRTLPTNEQFF	TRBV28	TRBJ2-1	.	many	16
TGCAGTGCTGTAGCTCCCCTAGCGGGGACCGGGGAGCTGTTTTTT	CSAVAPLAGTGELFF	TRBV20-1	TRBJ2-2	TRBD2	.	15
TGCAGTGCTAGAGACGGACGAGCTGGTGAGACCCAGTACTTC	CSARDGRAGETQYF	TRBV20-1	TRBJ2-5	.	.	14
TGTGCCAGCACTCCAACAGGGGACACCTTCTATGGCTACACCTTC	CASTPTGDTFYGYTF	TRBV6-1	TRBJ1-2	TRBD1	.	15
TGCAGTGCCCAAAAGACAGGGTCTGGCAACACTGAAGCTTTCTTT	CSAQKTGSGNTEAFF	TRBV20-1	TRBJ1-1	TRBD1	many	15
TGTGCCAGCAGCGGAACGACAGGGAAGAATGAGCAGTTCTTC	CASSGTTGKNEQFF	TRBV28	TRBJ2-1	TRBD1	.	14
TGCGCCAGCAGCCAAACCCATACTAGCGGGAGTCTGATAGAGCAGTACTTC	CASSQTHTSGSLIEQYF	TRBV4-1	TRBJ2-7	TRBD2	.	17
TGTGCCAGCAGCAGGAGCTCCCTAGCGGGAGCCGGGGAGCTGTTTTTT	CASSRSSLAGAGELFF	TRBV7-8	TRBJ2-2	TRBD2	.	16
TGTGCCAGCAGTGCCCTAGGACAGGGCCTGAGCACAGATACGCAGTATTTT	CASSALGQGLSTDTQYF	TRBV2	TRBJ2-3	TRBD1	.	17
TGTGCCAGCAGGAAAACAGGGGCTAATGAAAAACTGTTTTTT	CASRKTGANEKLFF	TRBV3-1	TRBJ1-4	TRBD1	few	14
TGTGCCAGCAGCTCCGGACTAGCGGGAGCGGTCTACAATGAGCAGTTCTTC	CASSSGLAGAVYNEQFF	TRBV7-6	TRBJ2-1	TRBD2	many	17